This entry is about one T cell receptor beta chain. The data belong to a study of OX40 agonist ivuxolimab in advanced cancers. Using immunoSEQ multiplex PCR, the repertoire was profiled, and TCRdb retains in-frame clones only, with some absent. Of 43,000 or so clones in the sample, more than 70% were seen once. The sequenced sample was CD4+ or CD8+ T cells sorted from blood, obtained in a trial of the OX40 agonist ivuxolimab. This TCR derives from an adult with an advanced solid tumor such as melanoma, head and neck, liver or kidney cancer.

CDR3 nucleotide sequence: TGTGCCAGCAGCTTAGCCGGACAGGGTTTCGGCGGCTACACCTTC. Its protein is CASSLAGQGFGGYTF. V is TRBV7-2 and J is TRBJ1-2; 8 bases line up with TRBD1. CDR1 is SGHTA and CDR2 is FQGNSA in the germline V gene. V was pared by 0 bases and J by 8 bases, with 8 bases of the junction left unmatched. CDR3 size: 15 residues. Full variable domain (remainder filled in from reference TRBV7-2 and TRBJ1-2): GAGVSQSPSNKVTEKGKDVELRCDPISGHTALYWYRQSLGQGLEFLIYFQGNSAPDKSGLPSDRFSAERTGGSVSTLTIQRTQQEDSAVYLCASSLAGQGFGGYTFGSGTRLTVV.